This T cell receptor beta chain was captured in a study of T cells in Graves' hyperthyroidism and ophthalmopathy. Broader study findings: Appearing also in blood were most of the thyroid clonotypes expanded above 0.001.

CDR1 and CDR2 from the germline V gene are LNHNV and YYDKDF (reference sequence). The CDR3 has 16 residues. Deletions cut 0 bases from V and 4 bases from J, with 16 bases between. RNA transcripts yielded amplified TCR beta CDR3 regions. Primed by the HTBI set, a first-round RT-PCR was run on the TCR CDR3. TCRdb reprocessed the multiplex PCR reads via MiXCR and lists one record per CDR3 protein. The sample gives 400,000 to 450,000 distinct CDR3 sequences, approximately 15% of which show up once; around 14% is in the top ten. On this clonotype itself: The antigen is unknown.

This sequence joins TRBV15 and TRBJ2-7; the D gene is possibly TRBD1 (8 bases). The source is a man aged 18-30 years with Graves' ophthalmopathy. The sample comprised blood. The CDR3 DNA reads TGTGCCACCAGCAGAGATAGAAGCGGGGACAGGTACGAGCAGTACTTC. This sequence encodes CATSRDRSGDRYEQYF.